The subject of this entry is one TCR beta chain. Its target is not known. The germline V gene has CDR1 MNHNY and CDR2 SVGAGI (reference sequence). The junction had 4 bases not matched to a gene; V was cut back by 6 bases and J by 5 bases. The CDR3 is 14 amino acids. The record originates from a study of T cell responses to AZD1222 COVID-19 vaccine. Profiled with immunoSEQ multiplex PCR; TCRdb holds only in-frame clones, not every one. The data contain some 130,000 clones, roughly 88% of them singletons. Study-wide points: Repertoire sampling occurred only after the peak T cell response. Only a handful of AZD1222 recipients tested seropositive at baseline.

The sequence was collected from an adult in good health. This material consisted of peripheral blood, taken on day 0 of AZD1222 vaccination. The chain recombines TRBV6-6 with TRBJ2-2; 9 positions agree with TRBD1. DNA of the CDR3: TGTGCCAGCAGCCGGGACAGGGCAACCGGGGAGCTGTTTTTT. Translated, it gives CASSRDRATGELFF.